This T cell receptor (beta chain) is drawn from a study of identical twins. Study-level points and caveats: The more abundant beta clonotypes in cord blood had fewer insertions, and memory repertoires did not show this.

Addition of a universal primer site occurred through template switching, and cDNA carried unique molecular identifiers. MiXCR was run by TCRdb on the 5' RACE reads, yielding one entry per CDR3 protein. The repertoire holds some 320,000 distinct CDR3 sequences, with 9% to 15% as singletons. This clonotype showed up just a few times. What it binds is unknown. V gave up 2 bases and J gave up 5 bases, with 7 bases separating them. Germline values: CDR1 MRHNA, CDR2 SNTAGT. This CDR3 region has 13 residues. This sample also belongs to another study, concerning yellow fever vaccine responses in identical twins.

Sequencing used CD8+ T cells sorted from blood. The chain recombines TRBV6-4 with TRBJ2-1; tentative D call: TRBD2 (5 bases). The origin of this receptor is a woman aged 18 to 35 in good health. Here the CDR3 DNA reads TGTGCCAGCAGTGACCGGGATAACAATGAGCAGTTCTTC. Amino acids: CASSDRDNNEQFF.